Included here is one TCR beta chain sequence, with context. V gave up 3 bases and J gave up 0 bases, with 9 bases separating them. CDR3 length equals 15 residues. This entry belongs to a study of identical twins. TCRdb ran MiXCR on the 5' RACE reads and lists one entry per CDR3 protein. The sample holds nearly 250,000 distinct CDR3 sequences, 5.5% to 7% seen once. The same data also contributed to another study, on yellow fever vaccine responses in identical twins.

This receptor was identified in a woman younger than 30 in good health. This chain joins TRBV12-3 or TRBV12-4 and TRBJ1-3; D is unclear. The sequenced material came from memory (CD45RO+) T cells sorted from blood. CDR3 amino acids: CASSFGETSGNTIYF. As DNA, the CDR3 is TGTGCCAGCAGTTTCGGGGAAACCTCTGGAAACACCATATATTTT.